Listed below are T cell receptor beta chains from one sample, sequenced in a study of Ad26.COV2.S vaccination and SARS-CoV-2 variants. Produced via immunoSEQ multiplex PCR; TCRdb's table is partial and in-frame only. The sample lists some 330,000 clones, approximately 87% occurring once. The sequencing here drew on peripheral blood, taken in a trial of Ad26.COV2.S vaccine versus placebo. These TCRs come from a person aged 18-60 years who received the Ad26.COV2.S COVID-19 vaccine or a placebo. The CDR3 runs from the conserved cysteine through the conserved F or W. D genes are given only for firm matches. Clone size is given for some rows only: seen once, a few or many times, or a class if the clone is expanded.

v_call: TRBV18
j_call: TRBJ1-2
clone_size: -
d_call: -
cdr3_nt: TGTGCCAGCTCACAGGACGGGGCGGCCAGGAATGGCTACACCTTC
cdr3_aa: CASSQDGAARNGYTF

v_call: TRBV9
j_call: TRBJ2-3
clone_size: -
d_call: TRBD2
cdr3_nt: TGTGCCAGCAGCTTTAGCGGGGTTAGCACAGATACGCAGTATTTT
cdr3_aa: CASSFSGVSTDTQYF

v_call: TRBV10-3
j_call: TRBJ1-2
clone_size: -
d_call: TRBD1
cdr3_nt: TGTGCCATCAGTGATGGGCAGGGGGGACTGTACTATGGCTACACCTTC
cdr3_aa: CAISDGQGGLYYGYTF

v_call: TRBV9
j_call: TRBJ1-2
clone_size: -
d_call: -
cdr3_nt: TGTGCCAGCAGCGTATTCAGTGAGACTGGGAGCTCCTATGGCTACACCTTC
cdr3_aa: CASSVFSETGSSYGYTF

v_call: TRBV12-3/TRBV12-4
j_call: TRBJ1-2
clone_size: once
d_call: -
cdr3_nt: TGTGCCAGCAGCCCCGGACGGATCTATGGCTACACCTTC
cdr3_aa: CASSPGRIYGYTF

v_call: TRBV5-1
j_call: TRBJ2-2
clone_size: -
d_call: TRBD1
cdr3_nt: TGCGCCAGCAGCACCAGACAGGGGTTAGAGCTGTTTTTT
cdr3_aa: CASSTRQGLELFF

v_call: TRBV6-5
j_call: TRBJ2-5
clone_size: -
d_call: TRBD1
cdr3_nt: TGTGCCAGCAGTTTCCGACAGGGCTATAGAGAGACCCAGTACTTC
cdr3_aa: CASSFRQGYRETQYF

v_call: TRBV6-5
j_call: TRBJ2-7
clone_size: -
d_call: -
cdr3_nt: TGTGCCAGCAGCGAGGATGACAGGAGCTCCTACGAGCAGTACTTC
cdr3_aa: CASSEDDRSSYEQYF

v_call: TRBV2
j_call: TRBJ2-5
clone_size: -
d_call: -
cdr3_nt: TGTGCCAGCAGTGCCAGGGTCCCCCCGAAAGAGACCCAGTACTTC
cdr3_aa: CASSARVPPKETQYF

v_call: TRBV12-3/TRBV12-4
j_call: TRBJ1-3
clone_size: -
d_call: -
cdr3_nt: TGTGCCAGCAGTCGGACAGCTGGAAACACCATATATTTT
cdr3_aa: CASSRTAGNTIYF

v_call: TRBV4-3
j_call: TRBJ1-1
clone_size: -
d_call: -
cdr3_nt: TGCGCCAGCAGCCCCTACAGCGAAAGGGGAGGACCTGAAGCTTTCTTT
cdr3_aa: CASSPYSERGGPEAFF

v_call: TRBV19
j_call: TRBJ1-4
clone_size: once
d_call: TRBD1
cdr3_nt: TGTGCCAGTAGTATAGGGACAGGGCGGCGAAAACTGTTTTTT
cdr3_aa: CASSIGTGRRKLFF

v_call: TRBV5-4
j_call: TRBJ2-1
clone_size: -
d_call: -
cdr3_nt: TGTGCCAGCAGCAGACTGGACTGGGGGGGCCCATACAATGAGCAGTTCTTC
cdr3_aa: CASSRLDWGGPYNEQFF

v_call: TRBV18
j_call: TRBJ2-1
clone_size: -
d_call: -
cdr3_nt: TGTGCCAGCACGCGATTAGCGGCCCGACTAACATACAATGAGCAGTTCTTC
cdr3_aa: CASTRLAARLTYNEQFF

v_call: TRBV5-6
j_call: TRBJ1-1
clone_size: -
d_call: -
cdr3_nt: TGTGCCAGCAGCTTGCCCCCTGGGATGGACACTGAAGCTTTCTTT
cdr3_aa: CASSLPPGMDTEAFF

v_call: TRBV7-9
j_call: TRBJ1-5
clone_size: -
d_call: -
cdr3_nt: TGTGCCAGCACCGCCGGGGCGGGGCAACAGCCCCAGCATTTT
cdr3_aa: CASTAGAGQQPQHF

v_call: TRBV7-9
j_call: TRBJ2-3
clone_size: -
d_call: -
cdr3_nt: TGTGCCAGCAGCTTCGGGAGCCGCACAGATACGCAGTATTTT
cdr3_aa: CASSFGSRTDTQYF

v_call: TRBV5-4
j_call: TRBJ2-3
clone_size: -
d_call: -
cdr3_nt: TGTGCCAGCAGCTCTCTTTATGGGGCGGGGGCGAGCACAGATACGCAGTATTTT
cdr3_aa: CASSSLYGAGASTDTQYF

v_call: TRBV6-2/TRBV6-3
j_call: TRBJ2-6
clone_size: once
d_call: TRBD1
cdr3_nt: TGTGCCAGCAGTTATCAGGGGGCGCCAGGGGCCAACGTCCTGACTTTC
cdr3_aa: CASSYQGAPGANVLTF

v_call: TRBV18
j_call: TRBJ1-1
clone_size: -
d_call: TRBD1
cdr3_nt: TGTGCCAGCTCCCCACGGGACAGGGCCGGGGACACTGAAGCTTTCTTT
cdr3_aa: CASSPRDRAGDTEAFF

v_call: TRBV3-1/TRBV3-2
j_call: TRBJ2-1
clone_size: -
d_call: -
cdr3_nt: TGTGCCAGCAGCCAAGACGAGGGCTCCTACAATGAGCAGTTCTTC
cdr3_aa: CASSQDEGSYNEQFF

v_call: TRBV5-1
j_call: TRBJ2-3
clone_size: -
d_call: -
cdr3_nt: TGCGCCAGCAGCTTGGACTACAGCACAGATACGCAGTATTTT
cdr3_aa: CASSLDYSTDTQYF

v_call: TRBV5-1
j_call: TRBJ2-1
clone_size: -
d_call: TRBD2
cdr3_nt: TGCGCCAGCAGCTTGGGAGCGGGGGGCTACAATGAGCAGTTCTTC
cdr3_aa: CASSLGAGGYNEQFF

v_call: TRBV6-2/TRBV6-3
j_call: TRBJ2-3
clone_size: -
d_call: TRBD2
cdr3_nt: TGTGCCAGCAGTTACGCGGGGGGCACAGATACGCAGTATTTT
cdr3_aa: CASSYAGGTDTQYF

v_call: TRBV7-9
j_call: TRBJ2-2
clone_size: -
d_call: -
cdr3_nt: TGTGCCAGCAGCTTTGGGAGCACCGGGGAGCTGTTTTTT
cdr3_aa: CASSFGSTGELFF

v_call: TRBV5-1
j_call: TRBJ1-1
clone_size: -
d_call: -
cdr3_nt: TGCGCCAGCCTGGGTTTCGCTTTCTTT
cdr3_aa: CASLGFAFF

v_call: TRBV6-5
j_call: TRBJ2-7
clone_size: -
d_call: TRBD1
cdr3_nt: TGTGCCAGCGCAAAGGACCGGGACAGAGCCTACGAGCAGTACTTC
cdr3_aa: CASAKDRDRAYEQYF

v_call: TRBV28
j_call: TRBJ2-3
clone_size: -
d_call: -
cdr3_nt: TGTGCCAGCAGTTTCTTTGACACAGATACGCAGTATTTT
cdr3_aa: CASSFFDTDTQYF

v_call: TRBV18
j_call: TRBJ1-3
clone_size: -
d_call: -
cdr3_nt: TGTGCCAGCTCACCACCGGGGGGACGCAACTCTGGAAACACCATATATTTT
cdr3_aa: CASSPPGGRNSGNTIYF

v_call: TRBV2
j_call: TRBJ2-5
clone_size: -
d_call: -
cdr3_nt: TGTGCCAGCAGTGTTCGGTCCGGTCATAAGTACTTC
cdr3_aa: CASSVRSGHKYF

v_call: TRBV3-1/TRBV3-2
j_call: TRBJ2-3
clone_size: -
d_call: -
cdr3_nt: TGTGCCAGCAGCCAAGAATGGGGGAGGCCGGATACGCAGTATTTT
cdr3_aa: CASSQEWGRPDTQYF

v_call: TRBV18
j_call: TRBJ1-2
clone_size: -
d_call: -
cdr3_nt: TGTGCCAGCTCACCTAGGGGGAACTATGGCTACACCTTC
cdr3_aa: CASSPRGNYGYTF

v_call: TRBV10-2
j_call: TRBJ1-5
clone_size: -
d_call: -
cdr3_nt: TGCGCCAGCGGGAACTCGGGACCGTGGAGGAATCAGCCCCAGCATTTT
cdr3_aa: CASGNSGPWRNQPQHF

v_call: TRBV7-3
j_call: TRBJ2-1
clone_size: -
d_call: -
cdr3_nt: TGTGCCAGCAGTAGGGACCCATCCTACAATGAGCAGTTCTTC
cdr3_aa: CASSRDPSYNEQFF

v_call: TRBV19
j_call: TRBJ2-1
clone_size: -
d_call: -
cdr3_nt: TGTGCCAGTAGTACATCCCTATTTGGAGGGGACTCCTACAATGAGCAGTTCTTC
cdr3_aa: CASSTSLFGGDSYNEQFF

v_call: TRBV3-1/TRBV3-2
j_call: TRBJ1-1
clone_size: once
d_call: -
cdr3_nt: TGTGCCAGCAGCCAAGTGGGAGGGAACACTGAAGCTTTCTTT
cdr3_aa: CASSQVGGNTEAFF

v_call: TRBV7-6
j_call: TRBJ1-1
clone_size: -
d_call: -
cdr3_nt: TGTGCCAGCAGCCCCCGGTTAGTCGATCCGGCAGCCAAGAAGGGGGTAAACACTGAAGCTTTCTTT
cdr3_aa: CASSPRLVDPAAKKGVNTEAFF

v_call: TRBV6-6
j_call: TRBJ1-1
clone_size: once
d_call: -
cdr3_nt: TGTGCCAGCAGTTACCCCGGAGGGACTTTAGCTTTCTTT
cdr3_aa: CASSYPGGTLAFF

v_call: TRBV6-5
j_call: TRBJ1-1
clone_size: -
d_call: -
cdr3_nt: TGTGCCAGCAGTTACTCGAGTAGGGCAGGGAGGACTGAAGCTTTCTTT
cdr3_aa: CASSYSSRAGRTEAFF

v_call: TRBV9
j_call: TRBJ2-1
clone_size: -
d_call: -
cdr3_nt: TGTGCCAGCAGCGGTGCTGAAAGAAAGCAGTTCTTC
cdr3_aa: CASSGAERKQFF

v_call: TRBV28
j_call: TRBJ2-2
clone_size: -
d_call: TRBD1
cdr3_nt: TGTGCCAGCAGTTCTACCGGACAGGGAAACCCCGGGGAGCTGTTTTTT
cdr3_aa: CASSSTGQGNPGELFF

v_call: TRBV23-1
j_call: TRBJ1-1
clone_size: -
d_call: -
cdr3_nt: TGCGCCAGCAGTCAAGTCTTCATAGATGAAGCTTTCTTT
cdr3_aa: CASSQVFIDEAFF

v_call: TRBV6-5
j_call: TRBJ1-4
clone_size: -
d_call: -
cdr3_nt: TGTGCCAGCAGGTTCATTGGGGACACTAATGAAAAACTGTTTTTT
cdr3_aa: CASRFIGDTNEKLFF

v_call: TRBV4-3
j_call: TRBJ1-1
clone_size: many
d_call: -
cdr3_nt: TGCGCCAGCAGCCAAGAGTTGGGACTTAACACTGAAGCTTTCTTT
cdr3_aa: CASSQELGLNTEAFF

v_call: TRBV5-1
j_call: TRBJ2-2
clone_size: -
d_call: TRBD1
cdr3_nt: TGCGCCAGCAGCTCCGGGACAGGGTATGCCGGGGAGCTGTTTTTT
cdr3_aa: CASSSGTGYAGELFF

v_call: TRBV30
j_call: TRBJ1-1
clone_size: -
d_call: -
cdr3_nt: TGTGCCTGGAGTGTACTCCAGGGGAACACTGAAGCTTTCTTT
cdr3_aa: CAWSVLQGNTEAFF

v_call: TRBV4-2
j_call: TRBJ2-1
clone_size: -
d_call: TRBD2
cdr3_nt: TGTGCCAGCAGCCAAGAATTTACTAGCGGCAGTTACAATGAGCAGTTCTTC
cdr3_aa: CASSQEFTSGSYNEQFF

v_call: TRBV2
j_call: TRBJ2-5
clone_size: -
d_call: -
cdr3_nt: TGTGCCAGCAGTGAAGTGTGGGTCCAGGGAATCAAAGAGACCCAGTACTTC
cdr3_aa: CASSEVWVQGIKETQYF

v_call: TRBV6-2/TRBV6-3
j_call: TRBJ2-3
clone_size: -
d_call: TRBD2
cdr3_nt: TGTGCCAGCAGTTACGCGGGGGAGGCGGATACGCAGTATTTT
cdr3_aa: CASSYAGEADTQYF

v_call: TRBV6-1
j_call: TRBJ2-7
clone_size: -
d_call: -
cdr3_nt: TGTGCCAGCAGTGAAATGGACGTTAGCTCCTACGAGCAGTACTTC
cdr3_aa: CASSEMDVSSYEQYF

v_call: TRBV7-9
j_call: TRBJ1-1
clone_size: once
d_call: -
cdr3_nt: TGTGCCAGCAGCCCCCCGCAGGGACAAACTGAAGCTTTCTTT
cdr3_aa: CASSPPQGQTEAFF

v_call: TRBV6-4
j_call: TRBJ1-2
clone_size: -
d_call: -
cdr3_nt: TGTGCCAGCAGTGACTCCGGGGGGTCGCATGGCTACACCTTC
cdr3_aa: CASSDSGGSHGYTF

v_call: TRBV7-9
j_call: TRBJ1-6
clone_size: -
d_call: -
cdr3_nt: TGTGCCAGCAGCTTTCTGGTTGATGGCTCACCCCTCCACTTT
cdr3_aa: CASSFLVDGSPLHF

v_call: TRBV28
j_call: TRBJ1-5
clone_size: few
d_call: -
cdr3_nt: TGTGCCAGCATCAGGGCATACCCGCCGGGTCCCCAGCATTTT
cdr3_aa: CASIRAYPPGPQHF

v_call: TRBV2
j_call: TRBJ2-6
clone_size: -
d_call: TRBD2
cdr3_nt: TGTGCCAGCAGTGAACTAGCGGCCTCTGGGGCCAACGTCCTGACTTTC
cdr3_aa: CASSELAASGANVLTF

v_call: TRBV19
j_call: TRBJ1-4
clone_size: -
d_call: -
cdr3_nt: TGTGCCAGTAGCGCCCCTGAAAAACTGTTTTTT
cdr3_aa: CASSAPEKLFF